Below are 27 T cell receptor beta chains sequenced from a single sample in a study of glioma-infiltrating T cells after dendritic cell vaccination. The protocol was immunoSEQ multiplex PCR, while the TCRdb copy is restricted to in-frame clones and leaves out a portion. The profile shows 30,000 to 40,000 clones, approximately 84% of them singletons. Sequences were derived from blood, sampled before dendritic cell vaccination. These receptor sequences come from a human donor with glioblastoma.

The V call is TRBV29-1, the J call TRBJ1-4; the match to TRBD1 covers 7 bases. Germline V lookup: CDR1 SQVTM, CDR2 ANQGSEA. CDR3 length: 11 residues. J gave up 8 bases and V 3 bases, and 0 bases lay outside the gene matches. DNA of the CDR3: TGCAGCGTTGAGACAGGGGAAAAACTGTTTTTT. Protein product: CSVETGEKLFF.

This clone showed up just a few times. The rearrangement uses TRBV13 and TRBJ2-7; TRBD1 might be the D (5 bases). V lost 3 bases and J lost 0, with 21 bases in between. Germline CDR1 reads PRHDT; CDR2 reads FYEKMQ (reference sequence). The CDR3 runs to 18 residues. The CDR3 coding sequence is TGTGCCAGCAGCTTTGGTAGCCTTCCCAAAAGGGGCTCCTACGAGCAGTACTTC. As protein: CASSFGSLPKRGSYEQYF.

The V and J genes are TRBV25-1 and TRBJ2-3, with D maybe TRBD2 (5 bases). Trimming took off 1 base at V and 1 base at J, with 12 bases between the two ends. The germline V gene encodes CDR1 MGHDK and CDR2 SYGVNS. This CDR3 has 16 amino acids. The chain's CDR3 is CASSEFSSGGTDTQYF. In nucleotides, the CDR3 is TGTGCCAGCAGTGAATTTTCGAGCGGTGGCACAGATACGCAGTATTTT.

The V and J genes are TRBV4-2 and TRBJ1-2, with TRBD1 matching over 7 bases. The J segment lost 7 bases and the V segment lost 1 base, leaving 12 bases of the junction unmatched. Germline V lookup: CDR1 LGHNA, CDR2 YNFKEQ. This CDR3 has 16 amino acids. This chain's CDR3 is CASSQGGTAVWAGYTF. Written as DNA, the CDR3 is TGTGCCAGCAGCCAAGGAGGGACAGCCGTCTGGGCTGGCTACACCTTC.

This clone has only one observation. This rearrangement joins TRBV4-1 to TRBJ2-5; 8 nucleotides line up with TRBD1. This CDR3 spans 14 amino acids. V lost 4 bases, J lost 4 bases, and 5 bases stayed unmatched. Germline V gene lookup returns CDR1 MGHRA and CDR2 YSYEKL. The CDR3 spells CASSLTQGAETQYF. Written as DNA, the CDR3 is TGCGCCAGCAGCCTGACCCAGGGGGCAGAGACCCAGTACTTC.

This chain joins TRBV4-1 and TRBJ2-1; 13 bases line up with TRBD2. Looked up from germline, CDR1 is MGHRA and CDR2 is YSYEKL. The J segment lost 5 bases and the V segment lost 2 bases, leaving 6 bases of the junction unmatched. The CDR3 extends over 17 amino acids. The CDR3 DNA sequence: TGCGCCAGCAGCCAACGGACTAGCGGGGGCTGGAACAATGAGCAGTTCTTC. Amino acid sequence: CASSQRTSGGWNNEQFF.

The table lists this clone with a few counts. Other DNA sequences in the sample encode the same CDR3. The V gene is TRBV2, the J gene TRBJ2-1; 10 bases match TRBD1. CDR1 and CDR2 (germline): SNHLY, FYNNEI. The CDR3 runs 16 residues. Losses at the gene ends were 0 bases for V and 2 bases for J; bases not matched to a gene: 1. The CDR3 nucleotides read TGTGCCAGCAGTGAAGCCGGGACAGGGGCCTACAATGAGCAGTTCTTC. Protein: CASSEAGTGAYNEQFF.

The chain carries TRBV7-9 and TRBJ2-7, with 7 nucleotides matching TRBD1. Germline V gene data show CDR1 as SEHNR and CDR2 as FQNEAQ (reference sequence). V lost 5 bases and J lost 0; bases outside the gene matches: 7. The CDR3 contains 15 residues. In DNA form, the CDR3 reads TGTGCCAGCAGCCCCGGACAGGTCTTCTCCTACGAGCAGTACTTC. It encodes CASSPGQVFSYEQYF. The variable domain in full, with the rest retrieved from reference TRBV7-9 and TRBJ2-7, is DTGVSQNPRHKITKRGQNVTFRCDPISEHNRLYWYRQTLGQGPEFLTYFQNEAQLEKSRLLSDRFSAERPKGSFSTLEIQRTEQGDSAMYLCASSPGQVFSYEQYFGPGTRLTVT.

CDR3 in DNA: TGTGCCAGCAGCCCCTCGGGGGGCGCGTTCCCTGGAAACACCATATATTTT. This gives the protein CASSPSGGAFPGNTIYF. V gene TRBV5-4 combines with J gene TRBJ1-3; possible D gene TRBD1, 6 bases. Germline V gene data show CDR1 as SGHNT and CDR2 as YYREEE (reference sequence). The CDR3 has 17 amino acids. Between the trimmed V and J ends, which lost 4 bases and 2 bases, there was a span of 19 bases.

The chain's CDR3 is CASSHPGGAEETQYF. The CDR3 DNA sequence: TGTGCCAGCAGCCACCCGGGGGGGGCGGAGGAGACCCAGTACTTC. V and J are TRBV28 and TRBJ2-5; 8 bases map to TRBD2. V trimming: 6 bases; J trimming: 5 bases; junction bases outside the gene matches: 11. The V gene's germline CDR1 is MDHEN and CDR2 SYDVKM. The CDR3 consists of 15 residues.

This clone was seen only a few times. The chain uses TRBV12-2 and TRBJ1-1; whether TRBD1, the table's D call, matches the DNA was not checked. TRBV12-2 is reported as a pseudogene. The CDR3 contains 15 residues. Written as DNA, the CDR3 is TGTGCAAGTCGCTTAGGGGGACAGGGGGCGACTGAAGCTTTCTTT. Amino acids: CASRLGGQGATEAFF.

V usage is TRBV19 and J usage is TRBJ1-5; D is possibly TRBD1 (5 bases). The CDR3 covers 13 residues. Germline lookup yields CDR1 LNHDA and CDR2 SQIVND (reference sequence). The V end was cut by 7 bases, the J end by 5 bases, with 12 bases between. The CDR3 loop reads CASNKGRDQPQHF. The CDR3 region has the DNA TGTGCCAGTAATAAGGGGAGGGATCAGCCCCAGCATTTT.

The chain couples TRBV9 to TRBJ2-7; D is perhaps TRBD1 (5 bases). The CDR3 is 16 amino acids. Germline V gene data show CDR1 as SGDLS and CDR2 as YYNGEE. V dropped 1 base and J dropped 3 bases, with 17 bases sitting between them. The CDR3 region is CASSVSAQGRYYEQYF. The CDR3 nucleotides are TGTGCCAGCAGCGTATCCGCGCAGGGTCGGTACTACGAGCAGTACTTC.

The V gene is TRBV5-1, the J gene TRBJ2-5, with TRBD1 as a possible D gene (5 bases). V dropped 0 bases and J dropped 3 bases, with 12 bases sitting between them. The CDR3 has 15 residues. The germline V gene has CDR1 SGHRS and CDR2 YFSETQ. DNA of the CDR3: TGCGCCAGCAGCTTGGCAGTCATCAGGGAAGAGACCCAGTACTTC. It translates to CASSLAVIREETQYF.

The J gene is TRBJ2-1, the V gene TRBV29-1, with TRBD1 matching 7 bases. V dropped 6 bases and J dropped 3; count of bases not matched to a gene: 8. The CDR3 covers 14 residues. Looked up from germline, CDR1 is SQVTM and CDR2 is ANQGSEA. The CDR3 coding sequence is TGCAGCGTCCGGGACAGTTCGATCTACAATGAGCAGTTCTTC. It translates to CSVRDSSIYNEQFF.

The chain employs TRBV6-5 and TRBJ2-5, with 7 bases aligning to TRBD1. V shed 10 bases and J 4 bases; nucleotides not matched to a gene: 6. Germline loops: CDR1 MNHEY, CDR2 SVGAGI. This CDR3 is 12 amino acids long. The CDR3 DNA reads TGTGCCACCAGGGACAGCTTAGAGACCCAGTACTTC. It specifies CATRDSLETQYF.

This clone showed up just once. V usage is TRBV29-1 and J usage is TRBJ2-1; D unresolved. The CDR3 runs 13 residues. Germline CDR1 is SQVTM and CDR2 is ANQGSEA. V was cut by 4 bases and J by 3 bases, with 10 bases left in between. The CDR3 spells CSVVPQLYNEQFF. DNA of the CDR3: TGCAGCGTTGTCCCACAGCTCTACAATGAGCAGTTCTTC.

This chain joins TRBV7-2 and TRBJ2-3; D ambiguous. V lost 1 base to trimming and J lost 4 bases, with 6 bases between them. CDR1 is SGHTA, CDR2 FQGNSA, per germline. The CDR3 totals 13 residues. CDR3 sequence reads: CASSLGPADTQYF. CDR3 coding DNA: TGTGCCAGCAGCTTAGGTCCGGCAGATACGCAGTATTTT.

The chain employs TRBV5-4 and TRBJ2-3; perhaps TRBD1 as D (6 bases). Germline V gives CDR1 SGHNT, CDR2 YYREEE (reference sequence). Between the trimmed V and J ends, which lost 1 base and 1 base, there was a span of 10 bases. The CDR3 is 15 residues long. The CDR3 bases are TGTGCCAGCAGCTTGAAACAGGGCGGCACAGATACGCAGTATTTT. It specifies CASSLKQGGTDTQYF.

J is TRBJ2-3 and V is TRBV6-5, with 10 bases fitting TRBD2. V dropped 4 bases and J dropped 3; count of bases not matched to a gene: 7. Germline values: CDR1 MNHEY, CDR2 SVGAGI. This CDR3 has 16 amino acids. As DNA, the CDR3 is TGTGCCAGCAGTTGGAACCTAGCGGGGGTGACAGATACGCAGTATTTT. Protein product: CASSWNLAGVTDTQYF.

V is TRBV11-2 and J is TRBJ1-6; 10 bases align to TRBD1. From germline, CDR1 is SGHAT and CDR2 FQNNGV. This CDR3 spans 16 amino acids. J was trimmed by 10 bases and V by 5 bases; bases with no gene match: 11. The CDR3 loop reads CASSRDRGFLGSPLHF. The CDR3 bases are TGTGCCAGCAGCCGGGACAGGGGATTTTTAGGGTCACCCCTCCACTTT. The whole variable domain, filled in from reference TRBV11-2 and TRBJ1-6, reads EAGVAQSPRYKIIEKRQSVAFWCNPISGHATLYWYQQILGQGPKLLIQFQNNGVVDDSQLPKDRFSAERLKGVDSTLKIQPAKLEDSAVYLCASSRDRGFLGSPLHFGNGTRLTVT.

As regards this clone: Additional DNA sequences in this sample encode the identical CDR3. This rearrangement joins TRBV4-3 to TRBJ1-2; TRBD1 matches at 9 bases. This CDR3 contains 15 residues. From germline, CDR1 is LGHNA and CDR2 YSLEER. V lost 1 base to trimming and J lost 5 bases; unmatched junction nucleotides: 5. The CDR3 nucleotides read TGCGCCAGCAGCCAAGCGGGACAGGGTTTATATGGCTACACCTTC. This translates into CASSQAGQGLYGYTF.

The J gene is TRBJ2-2, the V gene TRBV19; 9 positions match TRBD2. This CDR3 region has 15 residues. With 3 bases clipped from V and 6 bases from J, the junction kept 5 bases outside the gene matches. Looked up from germline, CDR1 is LNHDA and CDR2 is SQIVND (reference sequence). The CDR3 bases are TGTGCCAGTAGTATTTTGGCGGGGGGGTCCGGGGAGCTGTTTTTT. Amino acids: CASSILAGGSGELFF. Full variable domain (missing parts from reference TRBV19 and TRBJ2-2): DGGITQSPKYLFRKEGQNVTLSCEQNLNHDAMYWYRQDPGQGLRLIYYSQIVNDFQKGDIAEGYSVSREKKESFPLTVTSAQKNPTAFYLCASSILAGGSGELFFGEGSRLTVL.

V is TRBV4-3 and J is TRBJ1-1; 8 nucleotides align to TRBD1. The CDR3 runs to 15 residues. The V and J ends lost 3 bases and 1 base, in that order; junction bases with no gene match: 4. CDR1 LGHNA and CDR2 YSLEER come from the germline V gene. Here the CDR3 DNA reads TGCGCCAGCAGCCAGGGTGGACAGGGGAACACTGAAGCTTTCTTT. It is translated as CASSQGGQGNTEAFF.

The V call is TRBV7-3, the J call TRBJ1-2; D possibly corresponds to TRBD1 (5 bases). This CDR3 has 15 residues. The germline V gene encodes CDR1 SGHTA and CDR2 FQGTGA. With 3 bases removed from V and 2 bases from J, the gap between germline ends came to 13 bases. In DNA form, the CDR3 reads TGTGCCAGCAGCTTGTCCGGGGGAGCCAACTATGGCTACACCTTC. Amino acids: CASSLSGGANYGYTF. The full variable domain, in which reference TRBV7-3 and TRBJ1-2 provide the parts outside the CDR3, is GAGVSQTPSNKVTEKGKYVELRCDPISGHTALYWYRQSLGQGPEFLIYFQGTGAADDSGLPNDRFFAVRPEGSVSTLKIQRTERGDSAVYLCASSLSGGANYGYTFGSGTRLTVV.

The chain uses TRBV19 and TRBJ1-3; D gene unclear. V was trimmed by 7 bases and J by 3 bases, leaving 10 bases between them. Germline V gene data show CDR1 as LNHDA and CDR2 as SQIVND (reference sequence). This CDR3 has 13 residues. In DNA, the CDR3 is TGTGCCAGTACAGAGGCGCTTGGAAACACCATATATTTT. Protein product: CASTEALGNTIYF. Using reference TRBV19 and TRBJ1-3 for the parts outside the CDR3, the full variable domain is DGGITQSPKYLFRKEGQNVTLSCEQNLNHDAMYWYRQDPGQGLRLIYYSQIVNDFQKGDIAEGYSVSREKKESFPLTVTSAQKNPTAFYLCASTEALGNTIYFGEGSWLTVV.

This chain joins TRBV5-6 and TRBJ1-4; D remains unclear. CDR3 size: 14 residues. The V end lost 6 bases, the J end lost 3 bases, and 12 bases lay between the germline ends. Germline V lookup: CDR1 SGHDT, CDR2 YYEEEE. The CDR3 region is CASNTAGANEKLFF. The CDR3 DNA sequence: TGTGCCAGCAACACAGCCGGGGCTAATGAAAAACTGTTTTTT.